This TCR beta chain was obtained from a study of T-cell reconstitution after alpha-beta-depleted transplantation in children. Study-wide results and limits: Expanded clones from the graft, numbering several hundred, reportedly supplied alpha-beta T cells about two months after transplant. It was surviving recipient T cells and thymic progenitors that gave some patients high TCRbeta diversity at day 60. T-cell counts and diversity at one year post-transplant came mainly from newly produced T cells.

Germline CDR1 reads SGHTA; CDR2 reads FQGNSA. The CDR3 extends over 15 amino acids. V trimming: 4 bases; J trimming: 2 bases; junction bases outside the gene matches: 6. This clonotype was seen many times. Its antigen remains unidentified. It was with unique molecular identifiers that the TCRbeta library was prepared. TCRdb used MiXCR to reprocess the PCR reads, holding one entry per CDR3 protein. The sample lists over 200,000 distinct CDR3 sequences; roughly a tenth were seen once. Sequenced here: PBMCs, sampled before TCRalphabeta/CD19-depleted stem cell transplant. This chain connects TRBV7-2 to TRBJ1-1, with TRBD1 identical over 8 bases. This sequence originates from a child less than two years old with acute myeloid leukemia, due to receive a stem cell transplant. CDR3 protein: CASSSPDRVNTEAFF. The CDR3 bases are TGTGCCAGCAGCTCCCCGGACAGGGTTAACACTGAAGCTTTCTTT.